The 30 T cell receptor beta chains listed next were all sequenced from one sample in a study of blood T cells in healthy people across ages. Through a sample-barcoded 5' primer and a J-beta primer mix, a second PCR was run for roughly 7 to 11 cycles. TCRdb redid the calling of the 5' RACE reads with MiXCR, one entry per CDR3 protein. The sample has over 550,000 distinct CDR3 sequences, about 30% seen once. Sequencing was carried out using blood. Source of these receptors: a woman over 75 in good health.

This clonotype has a count of ten or more. The chain is built from TRBV20-1 and TRBJ1-2, with 7 bases fitting TRBD1. J was trimmed by 6 bases and V by 4 bases; bases with no gene match: 8. The CDR3 consists of 13 residues. From germline, CDR1 is DFQATT and CDR2 SNEGSKA (reference sequence). CDR3 nucleotides: TGCAGTGCTATACAGGACAGGTTGGATGGCTACACCTTC. Residues: CSAIQDRLDGYTF.

This clonotype was seen a few times. The chain uses TRBV5-1 and TRBJ1-2; TRBD1 agrees at 7 bases. V dropped 4 bases and J dropped 0; count of bases not matched to a gene: 9. Per the germline V gene, CDR1 is SGHRS and CDR2 is YFSETQ. The CDR3 has 16 amino acids. The CDR3 nucleotides read TGCGCCAGCAGCCTCTCCCTAGGGGGCGCTAACTATGGCTACACCTTC. The encoded protein is CASSLSLGGANYGYTF.

This clonotype came up many times. CDR3: CASSWTGGLGDTQYF. CDR3 sequence (DNA): TGTGCCAGCAGTTGGACAGGGGGCTTAGGAGATACGCAGTATTTT. This chain uses TRBV6-2 or TRBV6-3 with TRBJ2-3, with 11 bases fitting TRBD1. After removal of 4 bases from V and 5 bases from J, the junction contained 5 bases not matched to a gene. This CDR3 spans 15 amino acids. Germline V lookup: CDR1 MNHEY, CDR2 SVGEGT.

This chain connects TRBV14 to TRBJ2-3; D is perhaps TRBD1 or TRBD2 (5 bases each). This CDR3 has 16 residues. Between the trimmed V and J ends, which lost 4 bases and 2 bases, there was a span of 16 bases. Germline V gene lookup returns CDR1 SGHDN and CDR2 FVKESK. The CDR3 sequence: CASSLRWGRFTDTQYF. The DNA for the CDR3 is TGTGCCAGCAGCCTAAGGTGGGGACGATTCACAGATACGCAGTATTTT.

This clonotype was counted many times. The chain recombines TRBV4-2 with TRBJ2-5; 9 nucleotides match TRBD1. With 1 base clipped from V and 13 bases from J, the junction kept 7 bases outside the gene matches. Germline V CDR1 and CDR2: LGHNA, YNFKEQ. CDR3 length equals 13 residues. The CDR3 loop reads CASSQGEGTGLYF. CDR3 DNA sequence: TGTGCCAGCAGCCAAGGGGAGGGGACAGGGTTGTACTTC.

The chain has TRBV11-3 and TRBJ2-2, with 9 bases fitting TRBD2. Per germline, CDR1 SGHNT and CDR2 YENEEA. The CDR3 covers 14 residues. The V gene end was trimmed by 4 bases and the J gene end by 5 bases; junction bases not matched to a gene: 2. The CDR3 loop is CASSWTSATGELFF. The CDR3 nucleotides are TGTGCCAGCAGCTGGACTAGCGCGACCGGGGAGCTGTTTTTT.

This clonotype has just a few counts. The chain is built from TRBV10-3 and TRBJ2-5; 7 bases are a match to TRBD2. The CDR3 contains 16 residues. Trimming took 8 bases from V and 11 from J; bases not matched to a gene: 23. The V gene's germline CDR1 is ENHRY and CDR2 SYGVKD. The CDR3 nucleotides are TGTGCCATCGCCGCCTCCTCCGCGGGGGTGACCAATGAGCAGTACTTC. The encoded protein is CAIAASSAGVTNEQYF.

This clonotype was recorded at least ten times. This sequence joins TRBV7-3 and TRBJ2-5, with 8 bases identical to TRBD1. The CDR3 runs 16 residues. V was pared by 4 bases and J by 11 bases, with 18 bases of the junction left unmatched. Germline CDR1 SGHTA, CDR2 FQGTGA. CDR3 sequence (DNA): TGTGCCAGCAGCTCTAACCGGGACAGGTTTAACAATGAGCAGTACTTC. Its translation: CASSSNRDRFNNEQYF.

J is TRBJ2-1 and V is TRBV6-2 or TRBV6-3; 8 bases align to TRBD1. This CDR3 has 17 amino acids. CDR1 is MNHEY and CDR2 is SVGEGT in the germline V gene. J gave up 0 bases and V 11 bases, and 15 bases lay outside the gene matches. The CDR3 spells CAAFGQGAYSSYNEQFF. For the CDR3, the DNA is TGTGCCGCCTTCGGGCAGGGGGCCTATAGCTCCTACAATGAGCAGTTCTTC.

The table lists this clonotype with many counts. The chain uses TRBV5-1 and TRBJ2-7; D possibly matches TRBD1 or TRBD2 (5 bases each). Germline V gene data show CDR1 as SGHRS and CDR2 as YFSETQ. The CDR3 is 14 residues long. Trimming cost V 3 bases and J 0 bases, with 10 bases left between them. In DNA, the CDR3 is TGCGCCAGCAGCTGGGACGGTACCTCCTACGAGCAGTACTTC. Protein: CASSWDGTSYEQYF.

This clonotype was detected only a few times. The rearrangement links TRBV28 to TRBJ1-5, with 7 bases aligning to TRBD1. Germline CDR1 and CDR2: MDHEN and SYDVKM. Losses at the gene ends were 6 bases for V and 4 bases for J; bases not matched to a gene: 9. The CDR3 covers 15 residues. The CDR3 reads CASSQTGSYNQPQHF. CDR3 bases: TGTGCCAGCAGCCAGACAGGGTCCTATAATCAGCCCCAGCATTTT.

This clonotype showed up many times. This rearrangement joins TRBV12-3 or TRBV12-4 to TRBJ1-2; possible D gene TRBD1, 5 bases. V lost 2 bases to trimming and J lost 5 bases, with 12 bases between them. The CDR3 extends over 14 amino acids. DNA of the CDR3: TGTGCCAGCAGTTTATATGGGGCGGAGTATGGCTACACCTTC. Encoded protein: CASSLYGAEYGYTF.

In the case of this clonotype: Given a much more abundant clone one base away, this may be a read error. This chain connects TRBV9 to TRBJ2-4; tentative D call: TRBD1 (6 bases). From germline, CDR1 is SGDLS and CDR2 YYNGEE. Deletions cut 4 bases from V and 13 bases from J, with 21 bases between. The CDR3 is 14 residues long. The CDR3 protein is CASSLTGMQGEQYF. The CDR3 DNA is TGTGCCAGCAGCCTCACAGGGATGCAAGGTGAGCAGTACTTC. The whole variable domain, filled in from reference TRBV9 and TRBJ2-4, reads DSGVTQTPKHLITATGQRVTLRCSPRSGDLSVYWYQQSLDQGLQFLIQYYNGEERAKGNILERFSAQQFPDLHSELNLSSLELGDSALYFCASSLTGMQGEQYFGAGTRLSVL.

There are a few counts of this clonotype. The germline gene is not matched at one end of the junction; a read error may be the cause. The chain links TRBV7-3 to TRBJ1-2; 7 bases agree with TRBD1. CDR3 length: 14 amino acids. CDR1 SGHTA and CDR2 FQGTGA come from the germline V gene. The CDR3 coding sequence is TGTACCAGCAGCTTAACTGGGACAGACTATGGCTACACCTTC. Protein product: CTSSLTGTDYGYTF.

This clonotype was counted ten times or more. The chain employs TRBV7-9 and TRBJ1-1, with unresolved D. Trimming left V 1 base short and J 0 bases short, with 9 bases between. The CDR3 extends over 15 amino acids. From germline, CDR1 is SEHNR and CDR2 FQNEAQ (reference sequence). The CDR3 sequence: CASSLGGTLNTEAFF. CDR3 in DNA: TGTGCCAGCAGCTTAGGGGGAACTCTGAACACTGAAGCTTTCTTT.

This clonotype was counted between two and nine times. The chain employs TRBV18 and TRBJ1-5; 7 nucleotides agree with TRBD1. After removal of 6 bases from V and 2 bases from J, the junction contained 10 bases not matched to a gene. The CDR3 runs 16 residues. Per germline, CDR1 KGHSH and CDR2 LQKENI. The chain's CDR3 is CASSPEEGAGNQPQHF. CDR3 DNA: TGTGCCAGCTCCCCCGAAGAGGGGGCAGGCAATCAGCCCCAGCATTTT.

This clonotype has a handful of counts. V and J are TRBV19 and TRBJ2-2; maybe TRBD2 (6 bases). Germline V lookup: CDR1 LNHDA, CDR2 SQIVND (reference sequence). The CDR3 spans 14 residues. V was shortened by 10 bases and J by 7 bases, with 19 bases between the two germline ends. In DNA form, the CDR3 reads TGTGCCACCGGGGCGCTCGGGACTTTCGGGGAGCTGTTTTTT. The encoded protein is CATGALGTFGELFF.

About this clonotype itself: The junction departs from germline at one end; a sequencing error may be responsible. The gene calls are TRBV9 and TRBJ1-5, with D unclear. CDR1 and CDR2 from the germline V gene are SGDLS and YYNGEE. The CDR3 contains 13 residues. Written as DNA, the CDR3 is TGTGCCAGCGGCGTAGACTTCAGTCAGCCCCAGCATTTT. Encoded protein: CASGVDFSQPQHF.

CDR3 protein: CASSRYPHDGSKREQYF. The CDR3 nucleotides are TGCGCCAGCAGCCGTTATCCCCATGATGGCAGTAAACGGGAGCAGTACTTC. The chain is built from TRBV5-1 and TRBJ2-5; D possibly corresponds to TRBD2 (6 bases). The germline gives CDR1 SGHRS, CDR2 YFSETQ. The length of the CDR3 is 17 residues. The V gene lost 4 bases and the J gene lost 11 bases, with 30 bases spanning the gap.

This clonotype came up a few times. The gene calls are TRBV20-1 and TRBJ2-5, with D hard to call. The V end was cut by 3 bases, the J end by 11 bases, with 22 bases between. CDR1 is DFQATT, CDR2 SNEGSKA, per germline (reference sequence). This CDR3 has 14 amino acids. The CDR3 DNA is TGCAGTGCTAGGGGTGGGGTACACCCCTACGGGCAGTACTTC. Protein product: CSARGGVHPYGQYF.

V usage is TRBV4-2 and J usage is TRBJ2-7, with TRBD2 matching 9 bases. This CDR3 has 15 amino acids. From germline, CDR1 is LGHNA and CDR2 YNFKEQ. Trimming at V came to 6 bases and at J to 2 bases, leaving 8 bases not matched to a gene. CDR3 amino acids: CASSFGAGGPYEQYF. Written as DNA, the CDR3 is TGTGCCAGCAGTTTTGGTGCGGGAGGGCCCTACGAGCAGTACTTC.

This clonotype was detected ten times or more. This rearrangement joins TRBV5-1 to TRBJ2-7, with TRBD2 matching over 8 bases. This CDR3 has 14 residues. Germline V gene data show CDR1 as SGHRS and CDR2 as YFSETQ. Trimming at V came to 5 bases and at J to 6 bases, leaving 10 bases not matched to a gene. The CDR3 reads CASSFDGGAGEQYF. The CDR3, as DNA: TGCGCCAGCAGTTTCGACGGGGGGGCTGGCGAGCAGTACTTC.

This chain links TRBV5-1 with TRBJ1-2; possibly TRBD1 for D (5 bases). CDR1 is SGHRS, CDR2 YFSETQ, per germline. The CDR3 runs to 15 residues. With 0 bases removed from V and 4 bases from J, the gap between germline ends came to 13 bases. The CDR3, as DNA: TGCGCCAGCAGCTTGGACCAGGGAATAGGCTATGGCTACACCTTC. This codes for CASSLDQGIGYGYTF.

Notes on this clonotype: The junction shows a germline mismatch at one end, possibly a read error. This chain links TRBV20-1 with TRBJ2-7, with 14 bases aligning to TRBD2. Germline V gene data show CDR1 as DFQATT and CDR2 as SNEGSKA (reference sequence). The CDR3 runs to 16 residues. CDR3 nucleotide sequence: TGCGGTGCTAGACTGTTTGGGACTAGCGGGAGTATCGAGCAGTACTTC. Residues: CGARLFGTSGSIEQYF.

The V call is TRBV27, the J call TRBJ1-1; 8 bases match TRBD1. This CDR3 has 12 amino acids. Germline-derived CDR1 and CDR2 are MNHEY and SMNVEV (reference sequence). The ends lost 6 bases at V and 10 bases at J; junction bases unmatched: 7. The CDR3 bases are TGTGCCAGCAGCGGACAGGGATCGGCAGCTTTCTTT. Protein product: CASSGQGSAAFF.

This clonotype was counted a few times. V and J are TRBV19 and TRBJ1-4, with D uncertain. The CDR3 spans 14 residues. V lost 3 bases to trimming and J lost 7 bases, with 12 bases between them. Germline V gene lookup returns CDR1 LNHDA and CDR2 SQIVND (reference sequence). The CDR3, as DNA: TGTGCCAGTAGTATCGAGGCGTCTAGTGAAAAACTGTTTTTT. This encodes CASSIEASSEKLFF.

A note on this clonotype: This may be a read error, as it is one base from a much larger clone. The CDR3 DNA is TGCAGCGTTTGCCTTCCGGGCCCCACTACCTACGATGAGCAGTTCTTC. Its protein product is CSVCLPGPTTYDEQFF. The J gene is TRBJ2-1, the V gene TRBV29-1; D uncertain. In germline, CDR1 is SQVTM, CDR2 ANQGSEA. The CDR3 has 16 amino acids.

This clonotype showed up just a few times. The chain has TRBV20-1 and TRBJ1-5, with 8 positions matching TRBD1. V lost 3 bases and J lost 6; bases outside the gene matches: 7. Looked up from germline, CDR1 is DFQATT and CDR2 is SNEGSKA (reference sequence). The CDR3 loop spans 14 amino acids. CDR3 sequence (DNA): TGCAGTGCTAGGGAGGACAGGGCGGGTCAGCCCCAGCATTTT. It codes for CSAREDRAGQPQHF.

The sample holds many counts of this clonotype. J is TRBJ2-5 and V is TRBV18; the D gene is possibly TRBD2 (6 bases). The CDR3 sequence is 14 residues long. The germline CDR1 and CDR2 sequences are KGHSH and LQKENI. V dropped 2 bases and J dropped 4 bases, with 11 bases sitting between them. CDR3 loop: CASSPNQGGETQYF. The CDR3 DNA is TGTGCCAGCTCACCAAACCAGGGAGGAGAGACCCAGTACTTC.

This clonotype was picked up many times. A read error may be the cause here, since a much bigger clone is one base away. The chain has TRBV27 and TRBJ2-1, with 7 bases aligning to TRBD1. The end of the DNA is better explained by TRBJ2-7, so the J call may be wrong. In germline, CDR1 is MNHEY, CDR2 SMNVEV (reference sequence). The CDR3 loop spans 17 amino acids. The CDR3 nucleotides are TGTGCCAGCAGACCGGCTATGGGACAGCGGTCCTACAATGAGCAGTACTTC. Amino acid sequence: CASRPAMGQRSYNEQYF.